The clone carrying this T cell receptor (beta chain) was seen just once. Healthy and HIV-negative, the adult donors had no recent acute infections or vaccinations. Caucasian adults residing in Nashville, Tennessee made up all the donors. These data originate in a study of shared clonotypes between healthy human individuals. The CDR3 runs 15 residues. Unmatched junction bases numbered 1, after V lost 3 bases and J lost 0 bases. Germline V gene data show CDR1 as SGHKS and CDR2 as YYEKEE (reference sequence). Deep-level assay runs were performed. Method: immunoSEQ multiplex PCR; TCRdb's copy keeps in-frame clones and lacks some. The sample contains some 2,000,000 clones, roughly 96% of which appear only once.

The V and J genes are TRBV5-5 and TRBJ1-3; 9 bases fit TRBD1. The TCR originated in a man aged 18 to 30 in good health. The sequencing input was naive CD4+ T cells sorted from blood. The subset: CD45RA+ positively selected. CDR3 region: CASSWDRASGNTIYF. The CDR3 bases are TGTGCCAGCAGCTGGGACAGGGCCTCTGGAAACACCATATATTTT.